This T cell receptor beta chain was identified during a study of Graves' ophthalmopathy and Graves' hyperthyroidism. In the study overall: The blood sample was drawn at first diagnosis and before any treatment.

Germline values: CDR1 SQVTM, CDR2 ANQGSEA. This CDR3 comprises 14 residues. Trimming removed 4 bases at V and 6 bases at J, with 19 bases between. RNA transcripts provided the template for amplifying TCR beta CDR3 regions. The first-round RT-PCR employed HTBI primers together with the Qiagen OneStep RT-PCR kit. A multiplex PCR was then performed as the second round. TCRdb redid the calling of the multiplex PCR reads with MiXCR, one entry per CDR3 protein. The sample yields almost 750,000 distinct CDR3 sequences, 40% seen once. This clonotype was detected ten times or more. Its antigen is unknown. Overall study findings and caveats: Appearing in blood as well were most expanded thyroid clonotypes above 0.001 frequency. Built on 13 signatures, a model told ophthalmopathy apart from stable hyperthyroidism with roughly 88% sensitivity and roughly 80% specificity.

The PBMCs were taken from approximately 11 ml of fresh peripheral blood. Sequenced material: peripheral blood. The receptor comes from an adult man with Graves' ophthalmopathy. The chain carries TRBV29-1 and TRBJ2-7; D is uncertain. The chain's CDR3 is CSVVLSPVIGEQYF. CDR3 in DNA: TGCAGCGTTGTACTTAGCCCCGTTATAGGCGAGCAGTACTTC.